A single sample gave rise to the 24 T cell receptor beta chains below, sequenced in a study of spatial heterogeneity in lung cancer. TCRdb re-called the 5' RACE reads through MiXCR, storing one row per CDR3 protein. This sample yields tens of thousands of distinct CDR3 sequences, of which 9.5% to 15% are seen a single time; about 41% belongs to the top ten. Time point specified: sample taken at primary tumor resection. This material consisted of PBMCs, taken at surgery. Receptor source: a male donor with early-stage non-small cell lung cancer.

In this sample, this clonotype turned up a few times. V and J are TRBV7-2 and TRBJ2-5; 10 bases align to TRBD2. The CDR3 covers 16 residues. Trimming cost V 8 bases and J 1 base; bases outside gene matches: 10. Germline-derived CDR1 and CDR2 are SGHTA and FQGNSA. The CDR3 region has the DNA TGTGCCAGCGAGACAGCTAGCGGGGGCCCCCAAGAGACCCAGTACTTC. Protein sequence: CASETASGGPQETQYF. The full variable domain, with the rest looked up from reference TRBV7-2 and TRBJ2-5, is GAGVSQSPSNKVTEKGKDVELRCDPISGHTALYWYRQSLGQGLEFLIYFQGNSAPDKSGLPSDRFSAERTGGSVSTLTIQRTQQEDSAVYLCASETASGGPQETQYFGPGTRLLVL.

This chain links TRBV4-1 with TRBJ2-5, with TRBD2 matching 10 bases. The CDR3 contains 15 residues. V lost 1 base to trimming and J lost 5 bases; unmatched junction nucleotides: 4. Germline V gives CDR1 MGHRA, CDR2 YSYEKL. The chain's CDR3 is CASSQAQLAGETQYF. The CDR3 DNA is TGCGCCAGCAGCCAAGCCCAACTAGCGGGGGAGACCCAGTACTTC.

This clonotype was observed a few times. This chain uses TRBV5-1 with TRBJ2-6; D not certain. The ends were cut back, 5 bases at V and 0 bases at J, with 9 bases in the middle. Germline assignment: CDR1 SGHRS and CDR2 YFSETQ. This CDR3 spans 15 amino acids. The CDR3 nucleotides read TGCGCCAGCAGGGCTGTCTACTCTGGGGCCAACGTCCTGACTTTC. Translation gives CASRAVYSGANVLTF.

The chain uses TRBV7-2 and TRBJ1-6; TRBD1 agrees at 12 bases. The trim removed 5 bases at V and 6 bases at J, leaving 11 bases unmatched. The germline gives CDR1 SGHTA, CDR2 FQGNSA. The CDR3 consists of 18 residues. The CDR3 DNA is TGTGCCAGCAGCCCCCGAGGCGGGACAGGGGGCTCTAATTCACCCCTCCACTTT. The encoded protein is CASSPRGGTGGSNSPLHF. Looking up the rest from reference TRBV7-2 and TRBJ1-6 gives the full variable domain: GAGVSQSPSNKVTEKGKDVELRCDPISGHTALYWYRQSLGQGLEFLIYFQGNSAPDKSGLPSDRFSAERTGGSVSTLTIQRTQQEDSAVYLCASSPRGGTGGSNSPLHFGNGTRLTVT.

This clonotype has only a few counts. The rearrangement links TRBV9 to TRBJ1-5; D is possibly TRBD1 (6 bases). CDR3 size: 15 residues. With 4 bases removed from V and 0 bases from J, the gap between germline ends came to 11 bases. CDR1 and CDR2 (germline): SGDLS, YYNGEE. CDR3 sequence (DNA): TGTGCCAGCAGCTCCAACAGGGATAGCAATCAGCCCCAGCATTTT. Amino acid sequence: CASSSNRDSNQPQHF.

The chain carries TRBV15 and TRBJ2-7; 9 nucleotides align to TRBD1. This CDR3 region has 15 residues. CDR1 and CDR2 (germline): LNHNV, YYDKDF (reference sequence). The junction had 3 bases not matched to a gene; V was cut back by 3 bases and J by 0 bases. The CDR3 here is CATSRDRGSSYEQYF. In DNA form, the CDR3 reads TGTGCCACCAGCAGGGACAGGGGATCCTCCTACGAGCAGTACTTC.

This chain connects TRBV24-1 to TRBJ1-1; tentatively, D is TRBD1 (6 bases). The CDR3 is 20 residues long. Per germline, CDR1 KGHDR and CDR2 SFDVKD. With 0 bases removed from V and 0 bases from J, the gap between germline ends came to 22 bases. CDR3 protein: CATSDLVGRGASLLNTEAFF. DNA for the CDR3: TGTGCCACCAGTGATTTGGTCGGGCGGGGGGCTTCCCTCTTGAACACTGAAGCTTTCTTT.

The J gene is TRBJ2-5, the V gene TRBV5-1, with 8 bases lining up with TRBD1. CDR1 is SGHRS and CDR2 is YFSETQ in the germline V gene. This CDR3 is 15 amino acids long. The V gene end was trimmed by 4 bases and the J gene end by 4 bases; junction bases not matched to a gene: 9. The CDR3 here is CASSRQQGVGETQYF. CDR3 sequence (DNA): TGCGCCAGCAGCAGACAACAGGGGGTGGGAGAGACCCAGTACTTC.

This clonotype appeared a few times. The V gene is TRBV5-1, the J gene TRBJ1-6; TRBD1 matches at 7 bases. CDR3 length: 13 residues. Trimming took 3 bases from V and 10 from J; bases not matched to a gene: 4. Germline V gene data show CDR1 as SGHRS and CDR2 as YFSETQ. In DNA form, the CDR3 reads TGCGCCAGCAGCTCCGACAGGGACTCACCCCTCCACTTT. This gives the protein CASSSDRDSPLHF.

The rearrangement joins TRBV12-5 to TRBJ2-3, with D maybe TRBD2 (6 bases). Germline assignment: CDR1 LGHNT and CDR2 FRNRAP. This CDR3 has 19 residues. Trimming left V 0 bases short and J 2 bases short, with 21 bases between. The CDR3 sequence: CASGLVLGPGDLNTDTQYF. In nucleotides, the CDR3 is TGTGCTAGTGGTTTGGTACTGGGTCCGGGGGACCTTAACACAGATACGCAGTATTTT.

The sample holds a few counts of this clonotype. V and J are TRBV2 and TRBJ2-1; tentative D call: TRBD2 (6 bases). CDR1 is SNHLY and CDR2 is FYNNEI in the germline V gene. The CDR3 is 11 residues long. The V and J ends lost 6 bases and 9 bases respectively, with 9 bases between them. The CDR3 region has the DNA TGTGCCAGCAGGGGGACTGGTGAGCAGTTCTTC. It encodes CASRGTGEQFF.

In this sample, this clonotype turned up a few times. The genes are TRBV29-1 and TRBJ2-7; 11 bases agree with TRBD2. The J segment lost 6 bases and the V segment lost 4 bases, leaving 11 bases of the junction unmatched. CDR1 and CDR2 (germline): SQVTM, ANQGSEA. The CDR3 has 15 residues. The CDR3 region has the DNA TGCAGCGTTGTGGGACTAGCGGACTTTCCGCTCGAGCAGTACTTC. It encodes CSVVGLADFPLEQYF.

The gene calls are TRBV5-1 and TRBJ2-2; D perhaps matches TRBD1 (6 bases). V lost 4 bases and J 4 bases, leaving 11 bases between the germline ends. CDR3 length: 14 amino acids. CDR1 is SGHRS, CDR2 YFSETQ, per germline. The chain's CDR3 is CASSLLQGTGELFF. Here the CDR3 DNA reads TGCGCCAGCAGCCTGTTACAGGGCACCGGGGAGCTGTTTTTT.

The chain uses TRBV6-2 or TRBV6-3 and TRBJ1-6; D is undetermined. This CDR3 is built from 14 residues. Germline V gene sequence: CDR1 MNHEY, CDR2 SVGEGT. Trimming stripped 5 bases from V and 9 bases from J, with 14 bases between. The CDR3 region is CASSPPDEGSPLHF. As DNA, the CDR3 is TGTGCCAGCAGTCCTCCGGACGAAGGTTCACCCCTCCACTTT.

The V call is TRBV3-1, the J call TRBJ2-1, with D possibly matching TRBD1 (6 bases). The V gene lost 5 bases and the J gene lost 4 bases, with 12 bases spanning the gap. The CDR3 spans 14 residues. Germline lookup yields CDR1 LGHDT and CDR2 YNNKEL (reference sequence). CDR3 region: CASSNRDKYNEQFF. CDR3 coding DNA: TGTGCCAGCAGCAACCGGGACAAGTACAATGAGCAGTTCTTC.

This clonotype has ten or more counts. The chain combines TRBV7-2 with TRBJ2-5, with 11 bases that match TRBD1. From germline, CDR1 is SGHTA and CDR2 FQGNSA. The V and J ends lost 5 bases and 4 bases, in that order; junction bases with no gene match: 6. The CDR3 length is 15 residues. The chain's CDR3 is CASSRDRGIGETQYF. CDR3 sequence (DNA): TGTGCCAGCAGCCGGGACAGGGGGATCGGAGAGACCCAGTACTTC. Based on the CDR3 plus reference TRBV7-2 and TRBJ2-5, the full variable domain is GAGVSQSPSNKVTEKGKDVELRCDPISGHTALYWYRQSLGQGLEFLIYFQGNSAPDKSGLPSDRFSAERTGGSVSTLTIQRTQQEDSAVYLCASSRDRGIGETQYFGPGTRLLVL.

This clonotype was detected many times. The gene calls are TRBV5-1 and TRBJ1-1; D gene uncertain. In germline, CDR1 is SGHRS, CDR2 YFSETQ. V gave up 0 bases and J gave up 1 base, with 4 bases separating them. The CDR3 totals 13 residues. The CDR3 is CASSLAPNTEAFF. CDR3 bases: TGCGCCAGCAGCTTGGCCCCGAACACTGAAGCTTTCTTT.

There are a few counts of this clonotype. The gene calls are TRBV5-1 and TRBJ1-1; possible D gene TRBD1, 6 bases. Per the germline V gene, CDR1 is SGHRS and CDR2 is YFSETQ. Trimming took off 4 bases at V and 2 bases at J, with 15 bases between the two ends. The CDR3 length is 15 residues. CDR3 in DNA: TGCGCCAGCAGCCCTCTCGACAGGACAAACACTGAAGCTTTCTTT. Translating gives CASSPLDRTNTEAFF.

This rearrangement joins TRBV6-5 to TRBJ2-1; 9 bases line up with TRBD1. The V gene's germline CDR1 is MNHEY and CDR2 SVGAGI. The CDR3 is 14 amino acids. V shed 6 bases and J 8 bases; nucleotides not matched to a gene: 8. DNA of the CDR3: TGTGCCAGCAGCCCCGGGACAGGGACCTATGAGCAGTTCTTC. This translates into CASSPGTGTYEQFF.

The CDR3 here is CASSHRGAQETQYF. CDR3 bases: TGTGCCAGCAGCCACCGCGGGGCCCAAGAGACCCAGTACTTC. V is TRBV3-1 and J is TRBJ2-5, with D perhaps TRBD2 (6 bases). With 3 bases removed from V and 1 base from J, the gap between germline ends came to 9 bases. CDR3 size: 14 residues. Per germline, CDR1 LGHDT and CDR2 YNNKEL (reference sequence).

The rearrangement joins TRBV24-1 to TRBJ2-7, with 7 bases lining up with TRBD2. Looked up from germline, CDR1 is KGHDR and CDR2 is SFDVKD. The CDR3 is 14 residues long. V lost 5 bases, J lost 6 bases, and 9 bases stayed unmatched. The CDR3 loop is CATSAAGKDSEQYF. Written as DNA, the CDR3 is TGTGCCACCAGTGCAGCGGGGAAAGATAGCGAGCAGTACTTC.

In this sample, this clonotype turned up many times. The chain joins TRBV12-3 or TRBV12-4 to TRBJ2-2; D gene unclear. Trimming pared 3 bases from V and 4 bases from J, leaving 0 bases between. The CDR3 is made up of 11 amino acids. CDR3 sequence reads: CASSFTGELFF. The CDR3 DNA reads as TGTGCCAGCAGTTTCACCGGGGAGCTGTTTTTT.

This clonotype has a handful of counts. The J gene is TRBJ1-5, the V gene TRBV29-1; possible D gene TRBD1, 5 bases. The CDR3 contains 13 residues. The germline V and J ends were trimmed by 1 base and 4 bases, with 8 bases remaining between them. Germline V gives CDR1 SQVTM, CDR2 ANQGSEA. The CDR3 here is CSVEAGDNQPQHF. CDR3 DNA sequence: TGCAGCGTTGAAGCGGGGGATAATCAGCCCCAGCATTTT.

This chain's CDR3 is CSAADRPHQETQYF. CDR3 DNA: TGCAGTGCTGCGGACAGGCCCCACCAAGAGACCCAGTACTTC. This chain uses TRBV20-1 with TRBJ2-5; 7 bases are shared with TRBD1. The junction had 6 bases not matched to a gene; V was cut back by 5 bases and J by 0 bases. Germline V gene sequence: CDR1 DFQATT, CDR2 SNEGSKA (reference sequence). There are 14 residues in the CDR3.